This is a list of T cell receptor beta chains from one sample in a study of cytomegalovirus exposure and HLA in healthy donors. Clones were sequenced by immunoSEQ multiplex PCR, and TCRdb holds only the in-frame ones, with some missing. The sample lists 150,000 to 200,000 clones, just over 70% occurring once. The source material was PBMCs. These receptors were obtained from a human donor in good health. Both conserved end residues are part of each CDR3. The D gene is left open where the match is weak. Clone size is shown for a subset of rows, as once, few, many or a class of expanded clone.

d_gene: NA
j_gene: TRBJ2-3
abundance: NA
v_gene: TRBV7-3
CDR3nt: TGTGCCAGCAGCTTATTTAGCGACGATACGCAGTATTTT
CDR3aa: CASSLFSDDTQYF

d_gene: NA
j_gene: TRBJ1-1
abundance: NA
v_gene: TRBV4-2
CDR3nt: TGTGCCAGCAGCCAGGTCTTGGGCCGAAGGGACTCGACCTTT
CDR3aa: CASSQVLGRRDSTF

d_gene: NA
j_gene: TRBJ1-6
abundance: NA
v_gene: TRBV5-1
CDR3nt: TGCGCCAGCAGCCCCTCCAGGGGTTCTGATAATTCACCCCTCCACTTT
CDR3aa: CASSPSRGSDNSPLHF

d_gene: TRBD1
j_gene: TRBJ2-7
abundance: NA
v_gene: TRBV30
CDR3nt: TGTGCCTGGGGTGTAGGGGGACAGGGGACATACGAGCAGTACTTC
CDR3aa: CAWGVGGQGTYEQYF

d_gene: NA
j_gene: TRBJ2-7
abundance: NA
v_gene: TRBV2
CDR3nt: TGTGCCAGCAGTGGAAGGGGGACGGCCTCCTACGAGCAGTACTTC
CDR3aa: CASSGRGTASYEQYF

d_gene: TRBD1
j_gene: TRBJ2-7
abundance: few
v_gene: TRBV10-3
CDR3nt: TGTGCCATCAGTGAGGGACAGGGATACCCCTACGAGCAGTACTTC
CDR3aa: CAISEGQGYPYEQYF

d_gene: NA
j_gene: TRBJ1-5
abundance: NA
v_gene: TRBV19
CDR3nt: TGTGCCAGTACCCTCGAACATCGGGAGATGAATCAGCCCCAGCATTTT
CDR3aa: CASTLEHREMNQPQHF

d_gene: TRBD1
j_gene: TRBJ2-2
abundance: NA
v_gene: TRBV27
CDR3nt: TGTGCCAGCAGTCCGAAGACAGGGCCTAACACCGGGGAGCTGTTTTTT
CDR3aa: CASSPKTGPNTGELFF

d_gene: NA
j_gene: TRBJ2-6
abundance: NA
v_gene: TRBV29-1
CDR3nt: TGCAGCTCGGGACACCCGAACTCTGGGGCCAACGTCCTGACTTTC
CDR3aa: CSSGHPNSGANVLTF

d_gene: TRBD1
j_gene: TRBJ2-7
abundance: NA
v_gene: TRBV5-4
CDR3nt: TGTGCCAGCAGCCATCCCGCCGGGACAGGGATTTACGAGCAGTACTTC
CDR3aa: CASSHPAGTGIYEQYF

d_gene: NA
j_gene: TRBJ2-3
abundance: NA
v_gene: TRBV6-1
CDR3nt: TGTGCCAGCAGTGGTTGGTCCTTAGGCGGCTTCGCAGATACGCAGTATTTT
CDR3aa: CASSGWSLGGFADTQYF

d_gene: TRBD1
j_gene: TRBJ1-1
abundance: NA
v_gene: TRBV6-1
CDR3nt: TGTGCCAGCCTCGACAGGGGGCGGCCGAACACTGAAGCTTTCTTT
CDR3aa: CASLDRGRPNTEAFF

d_gene: TRBD1
j_gene: TRBJ2-1
abundance: NA
v_gene: TRBV6-5
CDR3nt: TGTGCCAGCACCAAAGGACAGGGCACCGATGAGCAGTTCTTC
CDR3aa: CASTKGQGTDEQFF

d_gene: TRBD1
j_gene: TRBJ2-6
abundance: NA
v_gene: TRBV18
CDR3nt: TGTGCCAGCTCATCAGGACAGGGCTCTGGGGCCAACGTCCTGACTTTC
CDR3aa: CASSSGQGSGANVLTF

d_gene: TRBD1
j_gene: TRBJ1-5
abundance: NA
v_gene: TRBV27
CDR3nt: TGTGCCAGCAGGCCGACAGGGGCACAGCAGCCCCAGCATTTT
CDR3aa: CASRPTGAQQPQHF

d_gene: TRBD1
j_gene: TRBJ2-1
abundance: NA
v_gene: TRBV29-1
CDR3nt: TGCAGCGTTGAAGGGACAGGGTCCTACAATGAGCAGTTCTTC
CDR3aa: CSVEGTGSYNEQFF

d_gene: TRBD2
j_gene: TRBJ2-3
abundance: NA
v_gene: TRBV9
CDR3nt: TGTGCCAGCAGCGTAGGTAGCGGGGGAATCACAGATACGCAGTATTTT
CDR3aa: CASSVGSGGITDTQYF

d_gene: TRBD2
j_gene: TRBJ2-3
abundance: NA
v_gene: TRBV4-1
CDR3nt: TGCGCCAGCAGCCAAGTGGCGGGGGACTGGAATACGCAGTATTTT
CDR3aa: CASSQVAGDWNTQYF

d_gene: NA
j_gene: TRBJ1-5
abundance: NA
v_gene: TRBV7-2
CDR3nt: TGTGCCAGCAGCTTAGATTCAGGGAATCAGCCCCAGCATTTT
CDR3aa: CASSLDSGNQPQHF

d_gene: NA
j_gene: TRBJ1-1
abundance: once
v_gene: TRBV5-4
CDR3nt: TGTGCCAGCAGCGCCGGGGTTTTGAACACTGAAGCTTTCTTT
CDR3aa: CASSAGVLNTEAFF

d_gene: TRBD2
j_gene: TRBJ2-1
abundance: once
v_gene: TRBV5-6
CDR3nt: TGTGCCAGCACAGCGGGGGGCGAGCAGTTCTTC
CDR3aa: CASTAGGEQFF

d_gene: TRBD2
j_gene: TRBJ2-4
abundance: NA
v_gene: TRBV7-3
CDR3nt: TGTGCCAGCAGCTTCGCTAGCGGGGGACCCAAAAACATTCAGTACTTC
CDR3aa: CASSFASGGPKNIQYF

d_gene: TRBD2
j_gene: TRBJ2-1
abundance: NA
v_gene: TRBV5-1
CDR3nt: TGCGCCAGCAGCCCGGTAGCGGGGGACTACAATGAGCAGTTCTTC
CDR3aa: CASSPVAGDYNEQFF

d_gene: TRBD2
j_gene: TRBJ2-3
abundance: once
v_gene: TRBV11-1
CDR3nt: TGTGCCAGCAGCTTAATACTAGCGGGGGGCGACCAGTATTTT
CDR3aa: CASSLILAGGDQYF

d_gene: TRBD2
j_gene: TRBJ2-1
abundance: NA
v_gene: TRBV11-3
CDR3nt: TGTGCCAGCAGCTTAGAGGGCGGGGGGGCAGATGAGCAGTTCTTC
CDR3aa: CASSLEGGGADEQFF

d_gene: TRBD1
j_gene: TRBJ2-2
abundance: NA
v_gene: TRBV4-3
CDR3nt: TGCGCCAGCAGCCAAGTCCCTCGGGACAGCTTAACCGGGGAGCTGTTTTTT
CDR3aa: CASSQVPRDSLTGELFF

d_gene: NA
j_gene: TRBJ1-1
abundance: NA
v_gene: TRBV6-5
CDR3nt: TGTGCCAGCAGTTACGCGGGGGCCCTCAACACTGAAGCTTTCTTT
CDR3aa: CASSYAGALNTEAFF

d_gene: NA
j_gene: TRBJ1-1
abundance: few
v_gene: TRBV19
CDR3nt: TGTGCCAGTAGAACTCAGGGGTTTGAAGCTTTCTTT
CDR3aa: CASRTQGFEAFF

d_gene: NA
j_gene: TRBJ1-4
abundance: NA
v_gene: TRBV27
CDR3nt: TGTGCCAGCGGCACCTCTGGGGGGGCGCCTAATGAAAAACTGTTTTTT
CDR3aa: CASGTSGGAPNEKLFF

d_gene: TRBD1
j_gene: TRBJ1-4
abundance: NA
v_gene: TRBV27
CDR3nt: TGTGCCAGCAGTTTATCGGGACAGGCTAATGAAAAACTGTTTTTT
CDR3aa: CASSLSGQANEKLFF

d_gene: NA
j_gene: TRBJ2-3
abundance: NA
v_gene: TRBV4-1
CDR3nt: TGCGCCAGCAGCCAAGATCGGAGTCCGGGCACAGATACGCAGTATTTT
CDR3aa: CASSQDRSPGTDTQYF